This T cell receptor (beta chain) was retrieved from a study of T cells in tuberculosis. As for the study in general: Sequenced TCRs come from CD1B-GMM tetramer-binding T cells. Points from the study as a whole: Smaller alpha distances in active tuberculosis partly reflected shorter CDR3-alpha lengths. Smaller distances to GMM-specific TCRs suggested their expansion in active tuberculosis.

CDR1 and CDR2 from the germline V gene are SGHAT and FQNNGV. The CDR3 is made up of 14 amino acids. V lost 2 bases to trimming and J lost 8 bases, with 13 bases between them. Time point described: new active TB diagnosis, blood taken before or within 7 days of starting treatment. Each donor contributed roughly 92,000 T cells on average, unsorted. As to this clone: Its antigen is as yet unknown.

Assay: immunoSEQ multiplex PCR; the TCRdb copy retains only in-frame clones and omits some. The sample lists tens of thousands of clones, over 85% occurring once. This chain links TRBV11-2 with TRBJ2-1; D not certain. The sequence was collected from an adult with tuberculosis. Sequenced material: PBMCs, taken at tuberculosis diagnosis. In DNA form, the CDR3 reads TGTGCCAGCAGCTTATCCTCGGGTCCGGATGAGCAGTTCTTC. This translates into CASSLSSGPDEQFF.